This T cell receptor (beta chain) was found in a study of shared clonotypes between healthy human individuals. General study points: Sampling was confined to blood; repertoires within tissues likely differ.

Per germline, CDR1 SGHTA and CDR2 FQGNSA. V dropped 5 bases and J dropped 7 bases, with 12 bases sitting between them. The CDR3 length is 12 residues. This clone was counted between two and nine times. Its antigen remains unidentified. Measured with immunoSEQ multiplex PCR; TCRdb has only the in-frame clones, and not every one. The sample lists about 680,000 clones; roughly nine tenths were seen once. In the naive CD8 group, cells lacked CD45RO and were positively selected for CCR7, so terminally differentiated effector memory CD45RA+ cells were left out. All donors were Caucasian adults living in Nashville, Tennessee.

The specimen sequenced was naive CD8+ T cells sorted from blood. This receptor was obtained from a man between 25 and 39 years old in good health. The J gene is TRBJ2-7, the V gene TRBV7-2; tentatively, D is TRBD1 or TRBD2 (5 bases each). CDR3 DNA: TGTGCCAGCAGCCGGGACGGCAAAGAGCAGTACTTC. Its translation: CASSRDGKEQYF.